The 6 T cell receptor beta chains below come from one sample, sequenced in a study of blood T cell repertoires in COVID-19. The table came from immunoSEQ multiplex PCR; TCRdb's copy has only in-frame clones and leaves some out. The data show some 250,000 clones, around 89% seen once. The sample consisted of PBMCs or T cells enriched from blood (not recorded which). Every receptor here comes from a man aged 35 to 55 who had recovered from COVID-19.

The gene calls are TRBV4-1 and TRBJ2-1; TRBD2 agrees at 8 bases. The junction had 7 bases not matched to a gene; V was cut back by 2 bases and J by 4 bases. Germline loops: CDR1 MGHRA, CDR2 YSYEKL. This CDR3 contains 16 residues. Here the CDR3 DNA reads TGCGCCAGCAGCCAACCTACTAGCGGAAAGTACAATGAGCAGTTCTTC. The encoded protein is CASSQPTSGKYNEQFF.

The CDR3 DNA reads as TGTGCCAGCAGCCAAGAAGGAAGACAGGGGGAGCTGTTTTTT. Protein: CASSQEGRQGELFF. The V call is TRBV4-2, the J call TRBJ1-4; D might be TRBD1 (5 bases). The end of the DNA fits TRBJ2-2 better, so the J call may be wrong. The germline gives CDR1 LGHNA, CDR2 YNFKEQ. CDR3 length: 14 amino acids.

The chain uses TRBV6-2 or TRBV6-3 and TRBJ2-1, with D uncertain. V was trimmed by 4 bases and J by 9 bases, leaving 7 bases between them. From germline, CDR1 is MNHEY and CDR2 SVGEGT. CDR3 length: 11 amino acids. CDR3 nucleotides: TGTGCCAGCAGTTTACTCGGTGAGCAGTTCTTC. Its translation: CASSLLGEQFF.

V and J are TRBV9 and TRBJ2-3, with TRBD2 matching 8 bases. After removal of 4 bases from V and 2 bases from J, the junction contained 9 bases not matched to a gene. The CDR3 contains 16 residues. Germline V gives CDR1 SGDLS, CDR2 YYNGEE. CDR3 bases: TGTGCCAGCAGCAGTACGGGGGGGATGAACACAGATACGCAGTATTTT. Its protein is CASSSTGGMNTDTQYF.

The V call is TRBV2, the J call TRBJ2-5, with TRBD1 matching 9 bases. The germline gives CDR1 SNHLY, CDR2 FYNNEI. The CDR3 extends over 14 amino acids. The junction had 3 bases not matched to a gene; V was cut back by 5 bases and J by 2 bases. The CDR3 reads CASSFDRGQETQYF. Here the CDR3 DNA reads TGTGCCAGCAGTTTTGACAGGGGGCAAGAGACCCAGTACTTC.

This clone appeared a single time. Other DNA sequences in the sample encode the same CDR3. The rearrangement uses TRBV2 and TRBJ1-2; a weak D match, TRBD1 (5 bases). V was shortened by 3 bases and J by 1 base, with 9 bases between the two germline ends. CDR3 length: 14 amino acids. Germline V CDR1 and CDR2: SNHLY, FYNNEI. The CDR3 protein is CASSDRAINYGYTF. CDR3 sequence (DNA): TGTGCCAGCAGTGACAGGGCCATTAACTATGGCTACACCTTC.